The present TCR beta chain was sequenced within a study of beta chain features in type 1 diabetes. General study points: Within each of all four CD4+ subsets, Type 1 diabetes patients had TCRB CDR3s that were moderately but significantly shorter. Patients and controls would be equally affected if PCR favored shorter templates.

A note on this clone: Its target is unknown.

cDNA synthesis used the whole RNA isolate, giving expressed TCRB sequences. Profiling relied on immunoSEQ multiplex PCR, and the TCRdb table lists in-frame clones only, not all of them. This table holds around 600,000 clones, roughly an eighth found once. This TCR was sampled from a man aged 30-40 years with type 1 diabetes. The specimen sequenced was naive CD4+ T cells from blood.

The CDR3, as DNA: TGTGCCAGCAGCTTATTCCCTAGTGCAGATACGCAGTATTTT. It specifies CASSLFPSADTQYF. This sequence joins TRBV7-3 and TRBJ2-3; no clear D. CDR1 is SGHTA and CDR2 is FQGTGA in the germline V gene. There are 14 residues in the CDR3. V gave up 2 bases and J gave up 4 bases, with 10 bases separating them.